This TCR beta chain was identified during a study of T cells of healthy individuals. This clonotype is a singleton in its sample. From germline, CDR1 is SGHTA and CDR2 FQGNSA. The CDR3 has 12 residues. Losses at the gene ends were 2 bases for V and 13 bases for J; bases not matched to a gene: 6. Each CDR3 protein gets one entry after TCRdb re-called the 5' RACE reads with MiXCR. Of 65,000 to 95,000 distinct CDR3 sequences listed, roughly 5.1% were seen once; the top ten hold 7% to 9%. The receptor was derived from a female donor in good health. The chain recombines TRBV7-2 with TRBJ1-2; 8 bases map to TRBD1. CDR3 residues: CASSLSRGRVTF. In nucleotides, the CDR3 is TGTGCCAGCAGCTTATCCAGGGGGCGGGTCACCTTC.